This T cell receptor beta chain was identified during a study of tumor and adjacent non-tumor tissue in lung cancer. Study results and limitations: Tumor tissue had significantly higher TCR diversity than normal lung.

This sample's RNA came from whole unsorted tissue. The library came from three nested PCR rounds adapted from ARM-PCR protocols. TCRdb reprocessed the multiplex PCR reads with MiXCR, giving one entry per CDR3 protein. Among 200,000 to 250,000 distinct CDR3 sequences listed, around 70% were seen once. This CDR3 spans 14 amino acids. Per the germline V gene, CDR1 is SGHNT and CDR2 is YENEEA. Trimming removed 7 bases at V and 4 bases at J, with 16 bases between. Turning to this clonotype: The antigen is unknown.

The sequence derives from a man between 60 and 75 years old with non-small cell lung cancer. Sequenced sample: lung tumor tissue. The chain has TRBV11-3 and TRBJ2-5, with D unclear. The CDR3 is CASIPHSGLETQYF. The CDR3, as DNA: TGTGCCAGCATCCCTCACTCCGGGCTAGAGACCCAGTACTTC.